The sequence of this TCR beta chain was determined in a study of T cell responses to AZD1222 COVID-19 vaccine. Measured with immunoSEQ multiplex PCR; TCRdb has only the in-frame clones, and not every one. The sample gives approximately 150,000 clones, approximately 89% of which show up once; around 2.3% is in the top ten. Germline CDR1 reads SGHNT; CDR2 reads YYREEE (reference sequence). V shed 4 bases and J 0 bases; nucleotides not matched to a gene: 0. This CDR3 region has 14 residues. This TCR derives from an adult in good health. The genes are TRBV5-4 and TRBJ2-3; 9 bases are shared with TRBD2. Specimen: peripheral blood, collected on day 0 of AZD1222 vaccination. CDR3 sequence: CASSTSGSTDTQYF. In DNA form, the CDR3 reads TGTGCCAGCAGCACTAGCGGGAGCACAGATACGCAGTATTTT. Together with reference TRBV5-4 and TRBJ2-3, the CDR3 gives the full variable domain: ETGVTQSPTHLIKTRGQQVTLRCSSQSGHNTVSWYQQALGQGPQFIFQYYREEENGRGNFPPRFSGLQFPNYSSELNVNALELDDSALYLCASSTSGSTDTQYFGPGTRLTVL.